Below are 25 T cell receptor beta chains sequenced from a single sample in a study of regulatory T cells in long-lasting Graves disease. Time point reported: newly diagnosed GD, antithyroid drugs for less than 3 months. Following extraction of RNA from PBMCs, that RNA was used to make the TCR library. CDR3-region Arm-PCR and iRepertoire HTBI primers produced the TCR beta libraries. TCRdb recomputed calls from the multiplex PCR reads with MiXCR, one row per CDR3 protein. Of about 500,000 distinct CDR3 sequences listed, 16% are singletons. The same sample was also used in a study of T cells in Graves' hyperthyroidism and ophthalmopathy.

This specimen consisted of peripheral blood mononuclear cells (PBMCs), obtained at new diagnosis, from a patient treated with antithyroid drugs. All receptors come from a man aged 40-49 years with Graves disease.

The chain joins TRBV4-1 to TRBJ2-5, with 7 bases fitting TRBD1. The V segment lost 4 bases and the J segment 5 bases; nucleotides outside the gene matches: 10. Germline CDR1 and CDR2: MGHRA and YSYEKL. CDR3 length: 15 amino acids. The CDR3 here is CASSPKTGEWETQYF. The CDR3 DNA follows: TGCGCCAGCAGCCCGAAAACAGGGGAGTGGGAGACCCAGTACTTC.

This clonotype came up a few times. The rearrangement uses TRBV7-6 and TRBJ1-1, with 8 bases identical to TRBD1. Trimming removed 5 bases from V and 3 bases from J; junction bases left unmatched: 8. Germline V gene lookup returns CDR1 SGHVS and CDR2 FNYEAQ. The CDR3 consists of 15 residues. The CDR3 sequence: CASSTGQGRHTEAFF. The DNA for the CDR3 is TGTGCCAGCAGCACAGGACAGGGAAGGCACACTGAAGCTTTCTTT.

Ten or more counts support this clonotype. The V and J genes are TRBV6-2 or TRBV6-3 and TRBJ2-7; TRBD1 matches 8 bases. This CDR3 is 14 amino acids long. The germline gives CDR1 MNHEY, CDR2 SVGEGT. V lost 5 bases to trimming and J lost 3 bases; unmatched junction nucleotides: 6. As DNA, the CDR3 is TGTGCCAGCAGTGCCAGGACAGGGCTCTACGAGCAGTACTTC. Translating it yields CASSARTGLYEQYF.

This clonotype was counted at least ten times. V gene TRBV20-1 combines with J gene TRBJ2-5; 10 bases are a match to TRBD2. V was pared by 5 bases and J by 5 bases, with 5 bases of the junction left unmatched. The germline CDR1 and CDR2 sequences are DFQATT and SNEGSKA (reference sequence). The CDR3 runs 13 residues. The CDR3 DNA follows: TGCAGTGCTTCTCTAGCGGGAGAGGAGACCCAGTACTTC. It yields the protein CSASLAGEETQYF.

The table lists this clonotype with a few counts. The gene calls are TRBV28 and TRBJ2-1; the match to TRBD1 covers 10 bases. The CDR3 consists of 16 residues. V gave up 4 bases and J gave up 3 bases; unmatched junction bases: 6. Per the germline V gene, CDR1 is MDHEN and CDR2 is SYDVKM. The CDR3 nucleotides are TGTGCCAGCAGTTCATCCGGGACAGGGGACTACAATGAGCAGTTCTTC. This encodes CASSSSGTGDYNEQFF.

This rearrangement joins TRBV19 to TRBJ2-6; 7 bases are a match to TRBD1. Per the germline V gene, CDR1 is LNHDA and CDR2 is SQIVND (reference sequence). The length of the CDR3 is 14 residues. The junction had 2 bases not matched to a gene; V was cut back by 5 bases and J by 4 bases. This chain's CDR3 is CASSLQGGANVLTF. In nucleotides, the CDR3 is TGTGCCAGTAGTCTACAGGGGGGGGCCAACGTCCTGACTTTC.

To note about this clonotype: Possible read error: a much larger clone is one base away. This rearrangement joins TRBV7-8 to TRBJ1-5, with a tentative D call TRBD1 (6 bases). Germline values: CDR1 SGHVS, CDR2 FQNEAQ. CDR3 length: 15 residues. V was clipped by 7 bases and J by 4 bases, with 17 bases between them. CDR3 amino acids: CASTRDGGLNQPQHF. The DNA of the CDR3 is TGTGCCAGCACCCGGGACGGGGGGCTAAATCAGCCCCAGCATTTT.

This clonotype has only one observation. Possible read error: a much larger clone is one base away. The V and J genes are TRBV6-5 and TRBJ2-1; 11 positions agree with TRBD2. The germline CDR1 and CDR2 sequences are MNHEY and SVGAGI. Trimming took 1 base from V and 10 from J; bases not matched to a gene: 6. CDR3 length: 15 amino acids. CDR3 in DNA: TGTGCCAGCAGTTACTGGCTAGCGGGAGGTGGGGAGCAGTTCTTC. As protein: CASSYWLAGGGEQFF.

This clonotype was detected ten times or more. CDR3 in amino acids: CASSYRDREYEQYF. The CDR3 bases are TGTGCCAGCAGCTACCGGGACAGAGAGTACGAGCAGTACTTC. The chain has TRBV7-9 and TRBJ2-7, with TRBD1 matching over 7 bases. V shed 4 bases, J shed 4 bases, and the junction held 7 bases outside the gene matches. There are 14 residues in the CDR3. Germline-derived CDR1 and CDR2 are SEHNR and FQNEAQ (reference sequence). Together with reference TRBV7-9 and TRBJ2-7, the CDR3 gives the full variable domain: DTGVSQNPRHKITKRGQNVTFRCDPISEHNRLYWYRQTLGQGPEFLTYFQNEAQLEKSRLLSDRFSAERPKGSFSTLEIQRTEQGDSAMYLCASSYRDREYEQYFGPGTRLTVT.

The chain combines TRBV2 with TRBJ1-5; D may be TRBD1 (5 bases). The CDR3 is 14 amino acids. Looked up from germline, CDR1 is SNHLY and CDR2 is FYNNEI. V lost 4 bases and J lost 4, with 11 bases in between. The CDR3 sequence is CASSGGRRNQPQHF. CDR3 sequence (DNA): TGTGCCAGCAGTGGGGGCAGGCGGAATCAGCCCCAGCATTTT.

This clonotype showed up many times. V and J are TRBV11-2 and TRBJ2-3; D is possibly TRBD1 (5 bases). V lost 5 bases to trimming and J lost 7 bases, with 22 bases between them. Germline V lookup: CDR1 SGHAT, CDR2 FQNNGV. The CDR3 length is 16 residues. CDR3 coding DNA: TGTGCCAGCAGCCCTTATCCAGGACAAAGGCAAAATACGCAGTATTTT. It encodes CASSPYPGQRQNTQYF.

This chain uses TRBV20-1 with TRBJ1-5; D unclear. Per germline, CDR1 DFQATT and CDR2 SNEGSKA (reference sequence). CDR3 size: 14 residues. The V and J ends lost 1 base and 4 bases respectively, with 11 bases between them. The CDR3 protein is CSARVVGSNQPQHF. DNA of the CDR3: TGCAGTGCTAGAGTGGTGGGTAGTAATCAGCCCCAGCATTTT.

This clonotype was seen a few times. V gene TRBV10-3 combines with J gene TRBJ1-5; no clear D. Deletions cut 3 bases from V and 9 bases from J, with 12 bases between. This CDR3 contains 13 residues. CDR1 ENHRY and CDR2 SYGVKD come from the germline V gene. In nucleotides, the CDR3 is TGTGCCATCAGTGAAAGTCAGTCGGGGCCCCAGCATTTT. This gives the protein CAISESQSGPQHF.

This clonotype has ten or more counts. This chain links TRBV12-3 or TRBV12-4 with TRBJ2-2; TRBD2 agrees at 9 bases. With 7 bases clipped from V and 4 bases from J, the junction kept 7 bases outside the gene matches. This CDR3 has 15 residues. DNA of the CDR3: TGTGCCAGCACCCCACTAGCGGGTTCCACCGGGGAGCTGTTTTTT. Protein sequence: CASTPLAGSTGELFF.

J is TRBJ2-3 and V is TRBV6-2 or TRBV6-3; 9 bases map to TRBD2. The J call could be wrong; TRBJ2-7 is a better fit for the DNA end. Germline CDR1 MNHEY, CDR2 SVGEGT. The CDR3 is made up of 14 amino acids. Here the CDR3 reads CASSYGGTSREQYF. The DNA for the CDR3 is TGTGCCAGCAGTTACGGCGGGACTAGCAGGGAGCAGTACTTC.

There are a few counts of this clonotype. The chain combines TRBV20-1 with TRBJ1-1; D gene uncertain. V lost 0 bases to trimming and J lost 7 bases, with 9 bases between them. The CDR3 length is 12 residues. Germline V gives CDR1 DFQATT, CDR2 SNEGSKA (reference sequence). In DNA, the CDR3 is TGCAGTGCTAGAGATTATAGGATTGAAGCTTTCTTT. Translated, it gives CSARDYRIEAFF.

The chain has TRBV19 and TRBJ1-5, with TRBD1 matching over 7 bases. Germline CDR1 is LNHDA and CDR2 is SQIVND (reference sequence). There are 17 residues in the CDR3. The V gene end was trimmed by 6 bases and the J gene end by 3 bases; junction bases not matched to a gene: 14. This CDR3 is CASSHRPPGQNNQPQHF. The CDR3 bases are TGTGCCAGTAGCCATAGGCCCCCGGGACAGAACAATCAGCCCCAGCATTTT. Full variable domain (outside the CDR3, taken from reference TRBV19 and TRBJ1-5): DGGITQSPKYLFRKEGQNVTLSCEQNLNHDAMYWYRQDPGQGLRLIYYSQIVNDFQKGDIAEGYSVSREKKESFPLTVTSAQKNPTAFYLCASSHRPPGQNNQPQHFGDGTRLSIL.

The chain is built from TRBV28 and TRBJ2-4; possibly TRBD1 or TRBD2 for D (5 bases each). CDR3 size: 18 residues. V was pared by 3 bases and J by 0 bases, with 18 bases between. Germline CDR1 MDHEN, CDR2 SYDVKM. The CDR3 reads CASSFLGAGGLAKNIQYF. Written as DNA, the CDR3 is TGTGCCAGCAGTTTTCTAGGGGCAGGAGGACTAGCCAAAAACATTCAGTACTTC.

This clonotype showed up many times. This chain links TRBV10-1 with TRBJ2-1; 7 nucleotides line up with TRBD2. The germline V gene has CDR1 WNHNN and CDR2 SYGVQD (reference sequence). This CDR3 spans 16 amino acids. V shed 2 bases, J shed 4 bases, and the junction held 8 bases outside the gene matches. This CDR3 is CASSEGSGGGYNEQFF. The DNA of the CDR3 is TGCGCCAGCAGTGAGGGGTCGGGAGGTGGTTACAATGAGCAGTTCTTC.

About this clonotype: The junction and the germline gene differ at one end; a read error may be behind it. The chain joins TRBV12-5 to TRBJ2-2; D is possibly TRBD2 (6 bases). CDR1 is LGHNT, CDR2 FRNRAP, per germline. The CDR3 length is 15 residues. The CDR3 spells CASALVGRHTGELFF. DNA of the CDR3: TGTGCTAGTGCTTTGGTGGGGAGGCATACCGGGGAGCTGTTTTTT.

This clonotype has ten or more counts. The J gene is TRBJ2-1, the V gene TRBV12-3 or TRBV12-4; 8 bases agree with TRBD1. Germline trimming cut 6 bases from V and 12 bases from J; bases unmatched to any gene: 10. CDR3 length: 13 residues. CDR3 DNA: TGTGCCAGCAGCAGCAGGGGGCGTTTCGGGCAGTTCTTC. As protein: CASSSRGRFGQFF.

This clonotype was seen repeatedly, ten times or more. This chain connects TRBV28 to TRBJ2-1; D is unresolved. Germline CDR1 reads MDHEN; CDR2 reads SYDVKM. Trimming pared 1 base from V and 4 bases from J, leaving 11 bases between. This CDR3 has 15 amino acids. This CDR3 reads CASSLSRVGYNEQFF. The CDR3 bases are TGTGCCAGCAGTTTATCTAGAGTCGGGTACAATGAGCAGTTCTTC. Based on the CDR3 plus reference TRBV28 and TRBJ2-1, the full variable domain is DVKVTQSSRYLVKRTGEKVFLECVQDMDHENMFWYRQDPGLGLRLIYFSYDVKMKEKGDIPEGYSVSREKKERFSLILESASTNQTSMYLCASSLSRVGYNEQFFGPGTRLTVL.

The chain is built from TRBV9 and TRBJ2-7; 10 bases match TRBD2. The CDR3 consists of 15 residues. CDR1 is SGDLS and CDR2 is YYNGEE in the germline V gene. V was pared by 4 bases and J by 3 bases, with 7 bases of the junction left unmatched. The CDR3 DNA reads as TGTGCCAGCAGCCTCGGACTAGCGGCACACTACGAGCAGTACTTC. Protein: CASSLGLAAHYEQYF.

A remark on this clonotype: This CDR3 fails to terminate in the conserved phenylalanine or tryptophan, so it likely reflects a read error. The chain recombines TRBV5-1 with TRBJ2-3; D gene uncertain. Per the germline V gene, CDR1 is SGHRS and CDR2 is YFSETQ. Trimming took off 2 bases at V and 0 bases at J, with 13 bases between the two ends. This CDR3 is built from 16 residues. The CDR3 is CASSFSGRSSTDTQYL. In DNA, the CDR3 is TGCGCCAGCAGCTTTTCGGGCCGATCTAGCACAGATACGCAGTATCTT.

This clonotype was observed a few times. The chain joins TRBV28 to TRBJ2-3, with D maybe TRBD1 (6 bases). The V and J ends lost 3 bases and 5 bases respectively, with 9 bases between them. The CDR3 is 13 residues long. Per germline, CDR1 MDHEN and CDR2 SYDVKM. CDR3 amino acids: CASSLPGVDTQYF. The CDR3 nucleotides read TGTGCCAGCAGTTTGCCAGGGGTAGATACGCAGTATTTT.